This TCR beta chain derives from a study of lung T cells in sarcoidosis with Löfgren's syndrome. Study-level information: CD4+ T cells build up in sarcoidosis bronchoalveolar lavage fluid. Löfgren's syndrome patients were the main repertoire analysis focus.

MiXCR, applied by TCRdb to the reads, yields one record per CDR3 protein. The data show roughly 3,500 distinct CDR3 sequences, around a sixth seen once. Study-wide points: Multiple Löfgren's syndrome patients reportedly shared TRAV12-1 and TRBV2 CDR3 motifs. The most expanded V genes in Löfgren's patients were reportedly TRAV12-1 and TRBV2.

In germline, CDR1 is LGHDT, CDR2 YNNKEL (reference sequence). CDR3 length: 14 amino acids. V dropped 0 bases and J dropped 6 bases, with 12 bases sitting between them. This clonotype has only a few counts. Antigen unknown. Sequences were obtained from CD4+ T cells from bronchoalveolar lavage. The chain recombines TRBV3-1 with TRBJ2-7, with D hard to call. This clonotype was obtained from a human donor with sarcoidosis (Löfgren's syndrome or another form), or a control subject (not recorded which). The CDR3 here is CASSQDLQSAEQYF. DNA for the CDR3: TGTGCCAGCAGCCAAGATTTGCAAAGTGCCGAGCAGTACTTC.